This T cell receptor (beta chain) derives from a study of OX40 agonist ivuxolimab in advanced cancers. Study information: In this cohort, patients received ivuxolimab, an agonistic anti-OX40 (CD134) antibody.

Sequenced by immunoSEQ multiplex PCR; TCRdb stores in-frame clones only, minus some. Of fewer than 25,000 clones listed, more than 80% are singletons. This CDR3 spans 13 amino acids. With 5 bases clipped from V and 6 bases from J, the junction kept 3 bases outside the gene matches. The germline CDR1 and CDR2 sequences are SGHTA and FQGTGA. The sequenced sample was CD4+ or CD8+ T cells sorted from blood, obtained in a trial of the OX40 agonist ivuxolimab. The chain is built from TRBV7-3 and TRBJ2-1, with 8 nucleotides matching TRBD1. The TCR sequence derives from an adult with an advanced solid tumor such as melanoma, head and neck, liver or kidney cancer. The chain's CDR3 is CASSPDRVNEQFF. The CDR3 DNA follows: TGTGCCAGCAGCCCGGACAGGGTCAATGAGCAGTTCTTC.